The 26 T cell receptor beta chains in this list originate from one sample, sequenced in a study of T cells after posttransplantation cyclophosphamide. TCRdb's table, derived via immunoSEQ multiplex PCR, lists solely in-frame clones and lacks some. The sample presents 30,000 to 50,000 clones, none singletons. The sequenced material came from PBMCs. The receptors come from a woman between 45 and 60 years old in good health and a related stem cell transplant donor.

This clone was counted ten times or more. Within the sample, other DNA sequences also encode this same CDR3. V and J are TRBV5-1 and TRBJ1-2; D perhaps matches TRBD1 (6 bases). This CDR3 contains 17 residues. In germline, CDR1 is SGHRS, CDR2 YFSETQ. Trimming cost V 4 bases and J 4 bases, with 23 bases left between them. CDR3 nucleotide sequence: TGCGCCAGCAGCCCCGGACAGCACCTAGATCTATCCTATGGCTACACCTTC. This sequence encodes CASSPGQHLDLSYGYTF.

Many counts were recorded for this clone. The genes are TRBV19 and TRBJ2-3; 9 bases are shared with TRBD2. The CDR3 runs 14 residues. Germline values: CDR1 LNHDA, CDR2 SQIVND (reference sequence). The V gene end was trimmed by 3 bases and the J gene end by 3 bases; junction bases not matched to a gene: 1. The CDR3 DNA follows: TGTGCCAGTAGTATGGGACTAGCTACAGATACGCAGTATTTT. As protein: CASSMGLATDTQYF.

This clone was counted many times. CDR3 in amino acids: CASSLGAGGPTDTQYF. CDR3 sequence (DNA): TGTGCCAGCAGCTTAGGGGCGGGGGGGCCCACAGATACGCAGTATTTT. The J gene is TRBJ2-3, the V gene TRBV7-2, with 9 bases lining up with TRBD2. Unmatched junction bases numbered 4, after V lost 1 base and J lost 2 bases. CDR3 length equals 16 residues. CDR1 and CDR2 (germline): SGHTA, FQGNSA.

This clone was detected many times. The genes are TRBV5-1 and TRBJ1-1; 9 positions match TRBD1. CDR3 length: 14 amino acids. The V gene end was trimmed by 5 bases and the J gene end by 5 bases; junction bases not matched to a gene: 7. The V gene's germline CDR1 is SGHRS and CDR2 YFSETQ. The CDR3 sequence is CASRLTGGGTEAFF. The CDR3 DNA reads TGCGCCAGCAGATTGACAGGGGGGGGGACTGAAGCTTTCTTT.

This clone was found a few times. The chain recombines TRBV9 with TRBJ2-2; 7 nucleotides agree with TRBD2. With 4 bases clipped from V and 5 bases from J, the junction kept 17 bases outside the gene matches. Germline V lookup: CDR1 SGDLS, CDR2 YYNGEE. The CDR3 length is 18 residues. The CDR3 bases are TGTGCCAGCAGCCTAGGGAGTCCCCTAGCGGAGTTGACCGGGGAGCTGTTTTTT. This sequence encodes CASSLGSPLAELTGELFF.

Ten or more counts support this clone. This chain connects TRBV7-9 to TRBJ1-2; 8 bases agree with TRBD1. Looked up from germline, CDR1 is SEHNR and CDR2 is FQNEAQ (reference sequence). CDR3 length: 14 amino acids. After removal of 5 bases from V and 6 bases from J, the junction contained 8 bases not matched to a gene. The chain's CDR3 is CASSIRTGQHGYTF. CDR3 bases: TGTGCCAGCAGCATCCGGACAGGGCAACATGGCTACACCTTC.

At least ten counts were recorded for this clone. This chain links TRBV6-5 with TRBJ1-2, with unresolved D. V lost 4 bases, J lost 0 bases, and 9 bases lay in between. The CDR3 runs to 14 residues. The germline V gene has CDR1 MNHEY and CDR2 SVGAGI. The CDR3 sequence is CASSWGAPNYGYTF. The CDR3, as DNA: TGTGCCAGCAGTTGGGGAGCGCCTAACTATGGCTACACCTTC.

This clone was counted many times. This chain joins TRBV29-1 and TRBJ2-7; D call uncertain. From germline, CDR1 is SQVTM and CDR2 ANQGSEA. The CDR3 is 13 residues long. V dropped 3 bases and J dropped 2 bases, with 11 bases sitting between them. As DNA, the CDR3 is TGCAGCGTTGAGACGGAGAGGACCTACGAGCAGTACTTC. Amino acid sequence: CSVETERTYEQYF.

This clone was seen repeatedly, ten times or more. This sequence joins TRBV19 and TRBJ2-7, with D unresolved. CDR1 is LNHDA, CDR2 SQIVND, per germline (reference sequence). V was shortened by 2 bases and J by 0 bases, with 5 bases between the two germline ends. CDR3 length equals 13 residues. The CDR3 region has the DNA TGTGCCAGTAGTATACAGCGCTCCTACGAGCAGTACTTC. It encodes CASSIQRSYEQYF. The full variable domain, in which reference TRBV19 and TRBJ2-7 provide the parts outside the CDR3, is DGGITQSPKYLFRKEGQNVTLSCEQNLNHDAMYWYRQDPGQGLRLIYYSQIVNDFQKGDIAEGYSVSREKKESFPLTVTSAQKNPTAFYLCASSIQRSYEQYFGPGTRLTVT.

Ten or more counts support this clone. V gene TRBV6-5 combines with J gene TRBJ1-2; D is undetermined. This CDR3 has 15 residues. Trimming left V 5 bases short and J 5 bases short, with 18 bases between. Germline lookup yields CDR1 MNHEY and CDR2 SVGAGI. The CDR3 loop is CASSAGGFGEYGYTF. CDR3 DNA sequence: TGTGCCAGCAGTGCGGGAGGGTTCGGGGAGTATGGCTACACCTTC.

This clone has at least ten counts. V and J are TRBV4-1 and TRBJ1-6; TRBD1 aligns across 8 bases. Losses at the gene ends were 8 bases for V and 12 bases for J; bases not matched to a gene: 12. The CDR3 extends over 14 amino acids. Germline CDR1 MGHRA, CDR2 YSYEKL. CDR3 coding DNA: TGCGCCAGCCGAACCGCCCCACAGGGGGGACCCCTCCACTTT. It translates to CASRTAPQGGPLHF.

The sample holds many counts of this clone. The chain couples TRBV2 to TRBJ2-2; 8 nucleotides agree with TRBD2. The J segment lost 5 bases and the V segment lost 7 bases, leaving 6 bases of the junction unmatched. CDR1 and CDR2 (germline): SNHLY, FYNNEI. The CDR3 contains 14 residues. In DNA form, the CDR3 reads TGTGCCAGCACCCGGACTAGCCGGACCGGGGAGCTGTTTTTT. It translates to CASTRTSRTGELFF.

At least ten counts were recorded for this clone. The V call is TRBV11-3, the J call TRBJ1-1; D is undetermined. Trimming removed 2 bases at V and 7 bases at J, with 8 bases between. Germline CDR1 reads SGHNT; CDR2 reads YENEEA. The CDR3 totals 12 residues. CDR3 bases: TGTGCCAGCAGCTTACAGGAGGTTGAAGCTTTCTTT. Protein: CASSLQEVEAFF.

The table lists this clone with many counts. The chain is built from TRBV19 and TRBJ1-5; the D gene is possibly TRBD1 (6 bases). CDR3 length: 17 residues. Trimming left V 6 bases short and J 0 bases short, with 18 bases between. The germline CDR1 and CDR2 sequences are LNHDA and SQIVND (reference sequence). CDR3 DNA: TGTGCCAGTAGCCGGATTACCCAGGGACATAGCAATCAGCCCCAGCATTTT. It encodes CASSRITQGHSNQPQHF.

This clone was picked up many times. This chain joins TRBV11-2 and TRBJ2-7, with D perhaps matching TRBD1 (5 bases). V was cut by 0 bases and J by 3 bases, with 15 bases left in between. This CDR3 region has 16 residues. Germline V gives CDR1 SGHAT, CDR2 FQNNGV. The CDR3 coding sequence is TGTGCCAGCAGCTTAGACCTCAGGGTACCCATCTACGAGCAGTACTTC. It encodes CASSLDLRVPIYEQYF.

This clone has at least ten counts. This chain joins TRBV5-1 and TRBJ2-2; D is perhaps TRBD1 (6 bases). Deletions cut 5 bases from V and 3 bases from J, with 14 bases between. CDR1 and CDR2 from the germline V gene are SGHRS and YFSETQ. This CDR3 has 15 amino acids. The CDR3, as DNA: TGCGCCAGCAGGGTCGGACAGTCCTACACCGGGGAGCTGTTTTTT. It codes for CASRVGQSYTGELFF.

This clone was found many times. V gene TRBV6-1 combines with J gene TRBJ1-3, with D perhaps TRBD1 (5 bases). The CDR3 is 14 residues long. CDR1 MNHNS and CDR2 SASEGT come from the germline V gene. The V and J ends lost 9 bases and 0 bases respectively, with 12 bases between them. CDR3 DNA sequence: TGTGCCAGTGCGACAGTAAACTCTGGAAACACCATATATTTT. Its translation: CASATVNSGNTIYF.

This clone has at least ten counts. This chain uses TRBV19 with TRBJ2-5, with 7 bases aligning to TRBD1. Trimming at V came to 4 bases and at J to 5 bases, leaving 10 bases not matched to a gene. Germline CDR1 LNHDA, CDR2 SQIVND (reference sequence). The CDR3 sequence is 15 residues long. The CDR3 protein is CASSTSTGLTETQYF. CDR3 nucleotide sequence: TGTGCCAGTAGTACCTCGACAGGGTTAACGGAGACCCAGTACTTC.

This clone was counted ten times or more. The chain has TRBV9 and TRBJ1-6; D gene ambiguous. This CDR3 spans 14 amino acids. The V end was cut by 7 bases, the J end by 2 bases, with 10 bases between. The germline V gene has CDR1 SGDLS and CDR2 YYNGEE. In DNA form, the CDR3 reads TGTGCCAGCTCCGGGTTAACCTATAATTCACCCCTCCACTTT. It translates to CASSGLTYNSPLHF.

This clone showed up just a few times. One end of the junction fails to match germline, which may point to a read error. The chain links TRBV4-1 to TRBJ2-1, with 14 nucleotides matching TRBD2. The germline V gene encodes CDR1 MGHRA and CDR2 YSYEKL. The CDR3 sequence is 16 residues long. The CDR3 reads CASSHTPGLAGEQQFF. The CDR3, as DNA: TGTGCCAGCAGCCACACACCGGGACTAGCGGGGGAGCAACAGTTCTTC.

This clone has a count of ten or more. The chain carries TRBV6-1 and TRBJ1-5; D is unclear. V gave up 7 bases and J gave up 7 bases, with 14 bases separating them. This CDR3 region has 13 residues. Germline lookup yields CDR1 MNHNS and CDR2 SASEGT. CDR3 in amino acids: CASTLVVGQPQHF. In DNA, the CDR3 is TGTGCCAGCACCCTCGTTGTGGGCCAGCCCCAGCATTTT.

This clone was recorded at least ten times. The rearrangement links TRBV11-2 to TRBJ2-5, with 7 bases matching TRBD1. Germline V gene lookup returns CDR1 SGHAT and CDR2 FQNNGV. The CDR3 totals 17 residues. With V trimmed by 3 bases and J by 4 bases, 14 bases remained unmatched. As DNA, the CDR3 is TGTGCCAGCAGCTTTGGTAGGACAGGCCGAATTGGAGAGACCCAGTACTTC. This codes for CASSFGRTGRIGETQYF.

This clone showed up many times. Because the CDR3's place on the DNA is in doubt, the DNA is left out and the CDR3 is given as listed by TCRdb. The rearrangement uses TRBV27 and TRBJ1-2; TRBD1 reflects the table's D call only, with no check against the DNA. Germline loops: CDR1 MNHEY, CDR2 SMNVEV (reference sequence). The CDR3 spans 13 residues, counting both ends. CDR3 sequence: CASSFSGVHGYTF.

This clone was seen repeatedly, ten times or more. The chain couples TRBV10-3 to TRBJ2-7; 7 positions agree with TRBD1. The CDR3 length is 14 residues. V was pared by 6 bases and J by 4 bases, with 9 bases of the junction left unmatched. Germline loops: CDR1 ENHRY, CDR2 SYGVKD. Written as DNA, the CDR3 is TGTGCCATCAGCGGACAGGCCGGGGTTTACGAGCAGTACTTC. Translated, it gives CAISGQAGVYEQYF.

This clone was seen repeatedly, ten times or more. CDR3 bases: TGTGCCAGCAGTCTGACAGGATCTAACTATGGCTACACCTTC. The encoded protein is CASSLTGSNYGYTF. V and J are TRBV2 and TRBJ1-2, with D possibly being TRBD1 (6 bases). V was trimmed by 5 bases and J by 0 bases, leaving 10 bases between them. This CDR3 spans 14 amino acids. Germline V gives CDR1 SNHLY, CDR2 FYNNEI.

This clone was picked up many times. The chain has TRBV11-2 and TRBJ2-7; a possible D gene is TRBD2 (5 bases). Trimming took 4 bases from V and 0 from J, leaving 13 bases between them. CDR1 and CDR2 from the germline V gene are SGHAT and FQNNGV. The CDR3 totals 15 residues. The chain's CDR3 is CASSSRTGRSYEQYF. CDR3 nucleotides: TGTGCCAGCAGCTCCCGGACTGGTCGCTCCTACGAGCAGTACTTC.